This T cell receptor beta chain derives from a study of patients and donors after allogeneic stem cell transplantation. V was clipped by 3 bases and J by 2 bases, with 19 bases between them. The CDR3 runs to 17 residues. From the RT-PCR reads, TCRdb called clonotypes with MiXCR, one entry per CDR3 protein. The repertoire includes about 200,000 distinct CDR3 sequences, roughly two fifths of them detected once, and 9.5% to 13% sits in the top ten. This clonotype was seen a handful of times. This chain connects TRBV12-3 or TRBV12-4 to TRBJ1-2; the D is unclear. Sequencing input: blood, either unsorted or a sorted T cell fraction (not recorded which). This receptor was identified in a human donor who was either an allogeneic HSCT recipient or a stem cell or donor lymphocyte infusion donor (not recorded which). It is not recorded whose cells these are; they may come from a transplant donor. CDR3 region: CASSLSVGELGNYGYTF. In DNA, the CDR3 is TGTGCCAGCAGTTTGAGCGTCGGGGAGTTAGGGAACTATGGCTACACCTTC.